The count of the clone carrying this T cell receptor (beta chain) is one. These data come from a study of blood T cell repertoires in COVID-19. Study-level information: The United States, Italy and Spain supplied acute and convalescent COVID-19 samples.

In the original processing: By means of reference gene primer amplification, nucleated cell counts were estimated. Repertoires were generated with immunoSEQ multiplex PCR, while TCRdb's copy carries only in-frame clones and drops some. The V and J calls and clone size are taken from that table; D and trimming were inferred from the DNA. The table lists about 200,000 clones, approximately 94% of them singletons. During active infection, Seattle patients enrolled and were then monitored through disease. Germline V gives CDR1 LGHDT, CDR2 YNNKEL (reference sequence). V dropped 4 bases and J dropped 5; count of bases not matched to a gene: 8. The CDR3 extends over 16 amino acids.

Sequencing was performed on peripheral blood. V and J are TRBV3-1 (or the pseudogene TRBV3-2) and TRBJ2-5; 12 bases align to TRBD2. The sequence derives from a man under 40 with COVID-19, enrolled during active disease. The CDR3 DNA is TGTGCCAGCAGCCGGACTAGCGGGGCCCCAAGGGAGACCCAGTACTTC. This codes for CASSRTSGAPRETQYF.